This TCR beta chain came from a study of CXCR3-negative and CXCR3-positive naive CD8 T cells. Study outcomes and limitations: CXCR3-negative and CXCR3-positive naive cells shared comparable TRBV-TRBJ usage, but memory cells did not. Relative to CXCR3-negative naive cells, CXCR3-positive naive cells had more hydrophobic TRB CDR3s.

The method, 5' RACE with UMI labels, was used to prepare the TRB cDNA libraries. TCRdb re-called the 5' RACE reads and shows each CDR3 protein once, DNA omitted. The sample totals tens of thousands of distinct CDR3 sequences. Concerning this clonotype: Its antigen is unknown.

This CDR3 comprises 13 residues. Germline-derived CDR1 and CDR2 are SGHRS and YFSETQ. V and J are TRBV5-1 and TRBJ2-1. Sequenced material: naive CXCR3+ CD8+ T cells from blood. Subset in this sample: CD45RO-CCR7+CD27+CD95- naive CD8+ T cells expressing CXCR3 (TNR3+). The TCR was taken from a human donor in good health. Some clones in this sample may be carry-over from other donors' samples. The CDR3 here is CASSYGLAEEQFF.